A selection of T cell receptor beta chains follows, all from one sample in a study of blood T cell repertoires in COVID-19. TCRdb's table, derived via immunoSEQ multiplex PCR, lists solely in-frame clones and lacks some. The sample gives fewer than 250,000 clones, roughly nine tenths of which show up once; approximately 1.2% is in the top ten. Sequenced input: peripheral blood. The source is a man in his thirties or forties with acute or convalescent COVID-19. CDR3s include the opening cysteine and the closing phenylalanine or tryptophan. A D gene is named only where the DNA matches it firmly. Clone size is given for some rows only: seen once, a few or many times, or a class if the clone is expanded.

J gene | clone size | V gene | D gene | CDR3 length | CDR3 DNA | CDR3 protein
TRBJ2-7 | . | TRBV30 | . | 12 | TGTGCCTGGAGTGTAGCTCCTAGTTCTAGGTACTTC | CAWSVAPSSRYF
TRBJ1-2 | . | TRBV29-1 | . | 10 | TGCAGCGTTGAAGAGGGGTCGAGGGCCTTC | CSVEEGSRAF
TRBJ2-2 | . | TRBV18 | TRBD2 | 18 | TGTGCCAGCTCACCACAGACTAGCGGGAGGATGAACACCGGGGAGCTGTTTTTT | CASSPQTSGRMNTGELFF
TRBJ2-5 | . | TRBV6-5 | . | 14 | TGTGCCAGCAGTTACCGCGGGTTGTGGGAGACCCAGTACTTC | CASSYRGLWETQYF
TRBJ1-5 | . | TRBV28 | TRBD1 | 16 | TGTGCCAGCAGCCCCGGACAGGGGTATAGCAATCAGCCCCAGCATTTT | CASSPGQGYSNQPQHF
TRBJ1-2 | . | TRBV27 | TRBD1 | 14 | TGTGCCAGCAGTTCCCACGGACAGGCCTGGGGCTACACCTTC | CASSSHGQAWGYTF
TRBJ1-1 | . | TRBV11-2 | TRBD1 | 16 | TGTGCCAGCAGTTCCCGATTCCACAGGGGGAACACTGAAGCTTTCTTT | CASSSRFHRGNTEAFF
TRBJ1-6 | once | TRBV7-8 | . | 16 | TGTGCCAGCAGCTTATCCCTAGGGGTAAGAAATTCACCCCTCCACTTT | CASSLSLGVRNSPLHF
TRBJ2-7 | . | TRBV18 | TRBD1 | 14 | TGTGCCAGCTCACGAGGGACAGGGGCCGACGAGCAGTACTTC | CASSRGTGADEQYF
TRBJ2-7 | . | TRBV6-5 | TRBD1 | 15 | TGTGCCAGCAGGCCGAGCGGACAGGGGGGAAGAGAGCAGTACTTC | CASRPSGQGGREQYF
TRBJ2-5 | . | TRBV20-1 | . | 14 | TGCAGTGCTAGTCACGGGAGCTTGGGGGAGACCCAGTACTTC | CSASHGSLGETQYF